A single sample gave rise to the 25 T cell receptor beta chains below, sequenced in a study of blood T cell repertoires in COVID-19. Method: immunoSEQ multiplex PCR; TCRdb's copy keeps in-frame clones and lacks some. The profile shows about 200,000 clones, 84% of them singletons. Source material: PBMCs or T cells enriched from blood (not recorded which). Receptor source: a woman aged 25 to 39 who had been exposed to COVID-19.

This rearrangement joins TRBV7-2 to TRBJ1-2; D might be TRBD1 (6 bases). The germline V gene encodes CDR1 SGHTA and CDR2 FQGNSA. Trimming took 4 bases from V and 8 from J, leaving 20 bases between them. CDR3 size: 15 residues. DNA for the CDR3: TGTGCCAGCAGCTCCCTTTGGACAGTCCCAGAGGGCTACACCTTC. Protein sequence: CASSSLWTVPEGYTF.

The V and J genes are TRBV19 and TRBJ2-7; TRBD1 is a possible D gene (5 bases). The CDR3 contains 13 residues. Germline V gives CDR1 LNHDA, CDR2 SQIVND (reference sequence). V was trimmed by 2 bases and J by 4 bases, leaving 9 bases between them. The CDR3 sequence is CASSIHDRYEQYF. The CDR3 DNA reads as TGTGCCAGTAGTATACACGACAGATACGAGCAGTACTTC.

The V gene is TRBV9, the J gene TRBJ1-4, with D perhaps matching TRBD1 (6 bases). CDR1 and CDR2 from the germline V gene are SGDLS and YYNGEE. The CDR3 length is 13 residues. V dropped 2 bases and J dropped 13 bases, with 15 bases sitting between them. The CDR3 here is CASSVALQGLLFF. As DNA, the CDR3 is TGTGCCAGCAGCGTGGCCCTTCAGGGGCTACTGTTTTTT.

This clone was detected once. The rearrangement links TRBV28 to TRBJ2-5, with D perhaps matching TRBD2 (5 bases). This CDR3 spans 16 amino acids. The germline V gene encodes CDR1 MDHEN and CDR2 SYDVKM. Deletions cut 4 bases from V and 5 bases from J, with 20 bases between. Written as DNA, the CDR3 is TGTGCCAGCAGTTCCCCCGTAGGGAACGGGGAGGAGACCCAGTACTTC. Translated: CASSSPVGNGEETQYF.

The chain employs TRBV29-1 and TRBJ2-5; 7 positions match TRBD2. J gave up 5 bases and V 6 bases, and 6 bases lay outside the gene matches. CDR1 SQVTM and CDR2 ANQGSEA come from the germline V gene. CDR3 size: 12 residues. In DNA, the CDR3 is TGCAGCGTCATGACTAGCCGGGAGACCCAGTACTTC. Protein product: CSVMTSRETQYF.

This chain links TRBV6-5 with TRBJ1-2, with D unresolved. Germline lookup yields CDR1 MNHEY and CDR2 SVGAGI. V lost 4 bases to trimming and J lost 4 bases, with 13 bases between them. This CDR3 is 14 amino acids long. The CDR3 nucleotides are TGTGCCAGCAGTTCAGTATCAGCGGGCTATGGCTACACCTTC. Amino acid sequence: CASSSVSAGYGYTF.

The chain combines TRBV3-1 (or the pseudogene TRBV3-2) with TRBJ2-7; D unclear. Deletions cut 1 base from V and 0 bases from J, with 7 bases between. The CDR3 totals 14 residues. The germline gives CDR1 LGHDT, CDR2 YNNKEL (reference sequence). The CDR3 sequence is CASSQGPGSYEQYF. The CDR3 DNA reads as TGTGCCAGCAGCCAAGGCCCCGGCTCCTACGAGCAGTACTTC.

V and J are TRBV5-1 and TRBJ1-1, with 7 bases fitting TRBD1. Trimming cost V 8 bases and J 8 bases; bases outside gene matches: 21. Germline values: CDR1 SGHRS, CDR2 YFSETQ. The CDR3 is made up of 16 amino acids. The CDR3 coding sequence is TGCGCCAGTAAGCAAAGGGGGCCCCAGTCCCTTACCGAAGCTTTCTTT. It translates to CASKQRGPQSLTEAFF.

The rearrangement uses TRBV13 and TRBJ1-4, with 7 bases identical to TRBD1. Per the germline V gene, CDR1 is PRHDT and CDR2 is FYEKMQ (reference sequence). Unmatched junction bases numbered 6, after V lost 4 bases and J lost 7 bases. The CDR3 loop spans 14 amino acids. The CDR3 sequence is CASSSTGYGEKLFF. CDR3 DNA: TGTGCCAGCAGCTCGACAGGGTATGGTGAAAAACTGTTTTTT. Drawing the rest from reference TRBV13 and TRBJ1-4, the complete variable domain is AAGVIQSPRHLIKEKRETATLKCYPIPRHDTVYWYQQGPGQDPQFLISFYEKMQSDKGSIPDRFSAQQFSDYHSELNMSSLELGDSALYFCASSSTGYGEKLFFGSGTQLSVL.

The CDR3 DNA reads TGTGCCAGCTTGATAGGACTGGGGAACACTGAAGCTTTCTTT. It yields the protein CASLIGLGNTEAFF. This rearrangement joins TRBV11-2 to TRBJ1-1; unclear D gene. Germline V lookup: CDR1 SGHAT, CDR2 FQNNGV. This CDR3 region has 14 residues. V was clipped by 8 bases and J by 1 base, with 14 bases between them.

The rearrangement joins TRBV10-1 to TRBJ2-5; D is possibly TRBD2 (5 bases). There are 15 residues in the CDR3. V lost 3 bases and J 5 bases, leaving 16 bases between the germline ends. Germline values: CDR1 WNHNN, CDR2 SYGVQD (reference sequence). CDR3 in amino acids: CASSEKRGGRETQYF. The CDR3 coding sequence is TGCGCCAGCAGTGAAAAACGAGGCGGGCGGGAGACCCAGTACTTC.

The rearrangement joins TRBV5-1 to TRBJ2-7, with 7 positions matching TRBD1. After removal of 5 bases from V and 3 bases from J, the junction contained 11 bases not matched to a gene. Per the germline V gene, CDR1 is SGHRS and CDR2 is YFSETQ. The CDR3 sequence is 15 residues long. The CDR3 sequence: CASRPSGTDDYEQYF. The CDR3 nucleotides read TGCGCCAGCAGACCTTCCGGGACAGATGACTACGAGCAGTACTTC.

The chain combines TRBV7-2 with TRBJ2-5, with D perhaps TRBD2 (7 bases). Germline V lookup: CDR1 SGHTA, CDR2 FQGNSA. The V and J ends lost 5 bases and 6 bases respectively, with 16 bases between them. This CDR3 is 14 amino acids long. This chain's CDR3 is CASSPPGGGQTQYF. The CDR3 DNA follows: TGTGCCAGCAGCCCGCCGGGGGGCGGGCAGACCCAGTACTTC.

The V call is TRBV7-2, the J call TRBJ2-7, with 7 positions matching TRBD1. Germline V gives CDR1 SGHTA, CDR2 FQGNSA. The CDR3 totals 14 residues. Trimming cost V 0 bases and J 5 bases; bases outside gene matches: 4. CDR3 residues: CASSLAGGANEQYF. The CDR3 DNA follows: TGTGCCAGCAGCTTAGCAGGGGGCGCGAACGAGCAGTACTTC.

This clone turned up a few times. The chain employs TRBV7-9 and TRBJ2-7; the match to TRBD2 covers 8 bases. CDR1 and CDR2 (germline): SEHNR, FQNEAQ (reference sequence). This CDR3 is 13 amino acids long. V dropped 5 bases and J dropped 4; count of bases not matched to a gene: 4. The CDR3 loop is CASSPSGGYEQYF. The CDR3 nucleotides read TGTGCCAGCAGCCCGAGCGGGGGTTACGAGCAGTACTTC.

The chain has TRBV6-5 and TRBJ1-3, with D unclear. Germline V gene lookup returns CDR1 MNHEY and CDR2 SVGAGI. The ends were cut back, 0 bases at V and 3 bases at J, with 12 bases in the middle. The CDR3 is 16 residues long. CDR3 sequence reads: CASSYSTLGSGNTIYF. Here the CDR3 DNA reads TGTGCCAGCAGTTACTCGACTTTAGGGAGTGGAAACACCATATATTTT.

The chain couples TRBV18 to TRBJ1-1; the D is unclear. Trimming removed 3 bases at V and 6 bases at J, with 14 bases between. The length of the CDR3 is 14 residues. The germline V gene encodes CDR1 KGHSH and CDR2 LQKENI. CDR3 residues: CASSPLMAGAEAFF. The CDR3 region has the DNA TGTGCCAGCTCACCCCTAATGGCGGGAGCTGAAGCTTTCTTT.

Remarks on this clone: One end of the junction varies from germline; a read error may be responsible. This chain links TRBV7-7 with TRBJ2-2, with D maybe TRBD2 (5 bases). Germline V gene sequence: CDR1 SSHAT, CDR2 FNYEAQ (reference sequence). CDR3 length: 14 residues. In DNA form, the CDR3 reads TGTGCTAGCAGCTTAGCGTGGAGGTCCGGGGAGCTGTTTTTT. Translated: CASSLAWRSGELFF.

The rearrangement joins TRBV7-8 to TRBJ2-3; possibly TRBD2 for D (5 bases). The length of the CDR3 is 15 residues. Germline V gene lookup returns CDR1 SGHVS and CDR2 FQNEAQ. Trimming stripped 2 bases from V and 2 bases from J, with 11 bases between. The CDR3 region is CASSLSGVPTDTQYF. CDR3 DNA sequence: TGTGCCAGCAGCTTATCCGGGGTCCCCACAGATACGCAGTATTTT.

The V and J genes are TRBV5-1 and TRBJ1-6, with TRBD1 identical over 9 bases. Germline trimming cut 4 bases from V and 7 bases from J; bases unmatched to any gene: 3. The V gene's germline CDR1 is SGHRS and CDR2 YFSETQ. This CDR3 region has 14 residues. For the CDR3, the DNA is TGCGCCAGCAGCAGAGGGACAGGGAATTCACCCCTCCACTTT. Amino acid sequence: CASSRGTGNSPLHF.

This clone has only one observation. The chain combines TRBV27 with TRBJ1-3; unclear D gene. Trimming left V 7 bases short and J 0 bases short, with 7 bases between. Germline V gives CDR1 MNHEY, CDR2 SMNVEV (reference sequence). This CDR3 is 13 amino acids long. CDR3 nucleotide sequence: TGTGCCAGCATCCCCAGCTCTGGAAACACCATATATTTT. This encodes CASIPSSGNTIYF.

The CDR3 nucleotides read TGCAGCGTTTACGACAGGGGCGGTACTGAAGCTTTCTTT. This sequence encodes CSVYDRGGTEAFF. This chain links TRBV29-1 with TRBJ1-1; the match to TRBD1 covers 8 bases. J gave up 5 bases and V 5 bases, and 7 bases lay outside the gene matches. The CDR3 is 13 amino acids. The germline V gene encodes CDR1 SQVTM and CDR2 ANQGSEA.

The genes are TRBV4-1 and TRBJ1-5; TRBD1 might be the D (5 bases). CDR1 and CDR2 (germline): MGHRA, YSYEKL. V lost 1 base, J lost 6 bases, and 13 bases lay in between. The CDR3 runs 15 residues. In DNA form, the CDR3 reads TGCGCCAGCAGCCAAGGGGCCGCAGGGATTCAGCCCCAGCATTTT. Translating it yields CASSQGAAGIQPQHF.

This clone appeared a single time. This chain links TRBV30 with TRBJ1-6; 8 positions agree with TRBD1. The CDR3 runs to 13 residues. CDR1 is GTSNPN, CDR2 SVGIG, per germline (reference sequence). J gave up 14 bases and V 1 base, and 7 bases lay outside the gene matches. CDR3 region: CAWSGRQGTTLHF. CDR3 in DNA: TGTGCCTGGAGTGGCCGACAGGGGACAACCCTCCACTTT.

The chain uses TRBV7-9 and TRBJ1-1; D is undetermined. The CDR3 totals 14 residues. V shed 3 bases and J shed 1 base, with 9 bases lying between them. CDR1 is SEHNR and CDR2 is FQNEAQ in the germline V gene (reference sequence). Here the CDR3 DNA reads TGTGCCAGCAGCTTCTTCCTCTCGAACACTGAAGCTTTCTTT. Translation gives CASSFFLSNTEAFF.